One and the same sample provided the 24 T cell receptor beta chains below, sequenced in a study of beta chain features in type 1 diabetes. Sequenced material consisted of expressed TCRB transcripts (all of the isolated RNA was reverse transcribed). Some clones are missing from TCRdb's copy, which holds only in-frame ones; the method was immunoSEQ multiplex PCR. The data contain approximately 110,000 clones, 40% of them singletons. Material: stem cell memory CD4+ T cells from blood. Receptors originate from a woman under 30 in good health.

This clone was seen a handful of times. The rearrangement uses TRBV5-1 and TRBJ1-5, with D tentatively TRBD1 (6 bases). Looked up from germline, CDR1 is SGHRS and CDR2 is YFSETQ. V gave up 5 bases and J gave up 2 bases, with 14 bases separating them. This CDR3 has 15 residues. The CDR3 region has the DNA TGCGCCAGCAGTCTCGGGGACATCGGCAATCAGCCCCAGCATTTT. Translated, it gives CASSLGDIGNQPQHF. The full variable domain, in which reference TRBV5-1 and TRBJ1-5 provide the parts outside the CDR3, is KAGVTQTPRYLIKTRGQQVTLSCSPISGHRSVSWYQQTPGQGLQFLFEYFSETQRNKGNFPGRFSGRQFSNSRSEMNVSTLELGDSALYLCASSLGDIGNQPQHFGDGTRLSIL.

CDR3 DNA sequence: TGTGCCAGCAGTTATTCATGTCTGGTCGCCGGGAGTCGGTACGAGCAGTACTTC. Its translation is CASSYSCLVAGSRYEQYF. The chain couples TRBV6-9 to TRBJ2-7; a weak D match, TRBD2 (6 bases). CDR1 and CDR2 from the germline V gene are MNHGY and SVAAGI. The CDR3 runs to 18 residues. V was shortened by 0 bases and J by 4 bases, with 22 bases between the two germline ends.

The chain has TRBV4-3 and TRBJ1-2; D remains unclear. The CDR3 runs 14 residues. Looked up from germline, CDR1 is LGHNA and CDR2 is YSLEER. V lost 0 bases and J lost 7, with 12 bases in between. CDR3 sequence: CASSQEYGIGGYTF. CDR3 nucleotides: TGCGCCAGCAGCCAAGAGTACGGGATTGGTGGCTACACCTTC.

This chain links TRBV2 with TRBJ1-5; 8 bases line up with TRBD1. This CDR3 has 14 residues. From germline, CDR1 is SNHLY and CDR2 FYNNEI. Unmatched junction bases numbered 4, after V lost 5 bases and J lost 4 bases. CDR3 nucleotide sequence: TGTGCCAGCAGTACCCGACAGGGGAATCAGCCCCAGCATTTT. This sequence encodes CASSTRQGNQPQHF.

The gene calls are TRBV7-8 and TRBJ1-2; weak D call: TRBD1 (5 bases). CDR3 size: 15 residues. From germline, CDR1 is SGHVS and CDR2 FQNEAQ. V lost 2 bases to trimming and J lost 6 bases, with 16 bases between them. The chain's CDR3 is CASSLIRGFMDGYTF. The DNA of the CDR3 is TGTGCCAGCAGCTTAATTCGGGGGTTTATGGATGGCTACACCTTC.

This chain uses TRBV5-1 with TRBJ2-2; a weak D match, TRBD2 (5 bases). V was shortened by 4 bases and J by 2 bases, with 15 bases between the two germline ends. CDR3 length: 16 residues. The V gene's germline CDR1 is SGHRS and CDR2 YFSETQ. In DNA form, the CDR3 reads TGCGCCAGCAGCCATTGGTGGCGGACTAACACCGGGGAGCTGTTTTTT. It encodes CASSHWWRTNTGELFF.

The chain combines TRBV30 with TRBJ2-2, with 16 bases lining up with TRBD2. There are 19 residues in the CDR3. In germline, CDR1 is GTSNPN, CDR2 SVGIG (reference sequence). Trimming cost V 8 bases and J 5 bases; bases outside gene matches: 17. The CDR3 region is CAQGGVGLAGGWGTGELFF. CDR3 in DNA: TGTGCCCAAGGGGGCGTGGGACTAGCGGGAGGGTGGGGGACCGGGGAGCTGTTTTTT.

The chain has TRBV6-5 and TRBJ2-3; the D gene is possibly TRBD1 (6 bases). The CDR3 is 15 residues long. The germline V and J ends were trimmed by 4 bases and 1 base, with 12 bases remaining between them. Looked up from germline, CDR1 is MNHEY and CDR2 is SVGAGI. The CDR3 protein is CASSFQGTGTDTQYF. The CDR3 DNA sequence: TGTGCCAGCAGTTTCCAGGGGACCGGCACAGATACGCAGTATTTT.

This clone was detected once. The chain links TRBV29-1 to TRBJ2-3; 7 nucleotides align to TRBD2. V shed 1 base and J 1 base; nucleotides not matched to a gene: 11. The CDR3 is made up of 17 amino acids. Germline lookup yields CDR1 SQVTM and CDR2 ANQGSEA. The CDR3 nucleotides are TGCAGCGTTGAAGGGTTGGGAGGCGGGAGTCGCACAGATACGCAGTATTTT. Its protein is CSVEGLGGGSRTDTQYF.

The CDR3 loop is CASSGSVSYEQYF. The DNA for the CDR3 is TGTGCCAGTAGCGGAAGCGTGTCCTACGAGCAGTACTTC. The gene calls are TRBV27 and TRBJ2-5, with D possibly matching TRBD2 (6 bases). TRBJ2-7 explains the end of the DNA better; the J call may be wrong. This CDR3 has 13 amino acids. CDR1 and CDR2 from the germline V gene are MNHEY and SMNVEV (reference sequence).

The chain recombines TRBV6-5 with TRBJ1-3, with a tentative D call TRBD1 (6 bases). Trimming shortened V by 0 bases and J by 2 bases, and 11 bases separated the two germline ends. CDR3 length equals 16 residues. Germline values: CDR1 MNHEY, CDR2 SVGAGI. The CDR3 DNA reads TGTGCCAGCAGTTACTCAGGACAGACCACTGGAAACACCATATATTTT. This codes for CASSYSGQTTGNTIYF.

CDR3 nucleotide sequence: TGTGCCAGCAGCTTAGGTACAGGTGCAGATACGCAGTATTTT. Translating it yields CASSLGTGADTQYF. The genes are TRBV7-2 and TRBJ2-3; possibly TRBD1 for D (5 bases). The CDR3 contains 14 residues. CDR1 and CDR2 (germline): SGHTA, FQGNSA. The V end lost 1 base, the J end lost 4 bases, and 9 bases lay between the germline ends.

V usage is TRBV5-1 and J usage is TRBJ2-1, with 11 positions matching TRBD1. CDR3 length: 17 amino acids. Unmatched junction bases numbered 8, after V lost 3 bases and J lost 3 bases. The germline V gene encodes CDR1 SGHRS and CDR2 YFSETQ. The CDR3: CASSSPTGTGGYNEQFF. CDR3 in DNA: TGCGCCAGCAGCTCGCCAACCGGGACAGGGGGCTACAATGAGCAGTTCTTC.

This clone was counted once. The chain employs TRBV28 and TRBJ2-7; 7 bases match TRBD2. Germline V gene sequence: CDR1 MDHEN, CDR2 SYDVKM. The V and J ends lost 6 bases and 3 bases, in that order; junction bases with no gene match: 8. The CDR3 is 14 amino acids. The CDR3 loop reads CASRSGEGNYEQYF. CDR3 DNA: TGTGCCAGCAGAAGTGGGGAGGGAAACTACGAGCAGTACTTC.

This clone was detected a few times. The chain links TRBV28 to TRBJ2-4; a weak D match, TRBD1 (6 bases). Germline CDR1 reads MDHEN; CDR2 reads SYDVKM. CDR3 length: 16 amino acids. V was cut by 5 bases and J by 6 bases, with 20 bases left in between. CDR3 in amino acids: CASSPYRRGGLNIQYF. CDR3 nucleotides: TGTGCCAGCAGTCCGTACCGCAGGGGCGGACTAAACATTCAGTACTTC.

V usage is TRBV5-1 and J usage is TRBJ2-7; TRBD2 matches 12 bases. The CDR3 is made up of 15 amino acids. Germline trimming cut 0 bases from V and 2 bases from J; bases unmatched to any gene: 0. Germline V gene lookup returns CDR1 SGHRS and CDR2 YFSETQ. In DNA, the CDR3 is TGCGCCAGCAGCTTGGGACTAGCGGGAGCCTACGAGCAGTACTTC. The encoded protein is CASSLGLAGAYEQYF.

The chain is built from TRBV2 and TRBJ2-3, with 7 positions matching TRBD2. Germline V gene data show CDR1 as SNHLY and CDR2 as FYNNEI. V lost 5 bases, J lost 0 bases, and 14 bases stayed unmatched. This CDR3 is 18 amino acids long. CDR3 loop: CASSILALLLGSTDTQYF. The DNA for the CDR3 is TGTGCCAGCAGTATACTAGCGCTACTCCTAGGAAGCACAGATACGCAGTATTTT.

The genes are TRBV7-2 and TRBJ2-2, with D maybe TRBD2 (5 bases). Trimming removed 6 bases from V and 3 bases from J, with 14 bases in between. The CDR3 is 15 residues long. Germline values: CDR1 SGHTA, CDR2 FQGNSA. The CDR3 loop is CASRHSRGDTGELFF. Here the CDR3 DNA reads TGTGCCAGCAGACACTCACGGGGTGACACCGGGGAGCTGTTTTTT.

This clone was detected once. This rearrangement joins TRBV19 to TRBJ2-1, with D perhaps TRBD1 (5 bases). Trimming cost V 3 bases and J 0 bases, with 9 bases left between them. Per the germline V gene, CDR1 is LNHDA and CDR2 is SQIVND (reference sequence). The CDR3 runs 15 residues. The CDR3 loop is CASSIWTLSYNEQFF. The CDR3 coding sequence is TGTGCCAGTAGTATTTGGACACTCTCCTACAATGAGCAGTTCTTC.

This clone was seen a handful of times. The genes are TRBV19 and TRBJ2-1; D is possibly TRBD2 (6 bases). V shed 0 bases and J shed 7 bases, with 7 bases lying between them. In germline, CDR1 is LNHDA, CDR2 SQIVND (reference sequence). The CDR3 runs 13 residues. CDR3 residues: CASSIDGGNEQFF. CDR3 nucleotide sequence: TGTGCCAGTAGTATAGACGGGGGTAATGAGCAGTTCTTC.

The rearrangement joins TRBV18 to TRBJ1-2, with TRBD1 as a possible D gene (6 bases). Germline CDR1 is KGHSH and CDR2 is LQKENI. V was clipped by 1 base and J by 5 bases, with 17 bases between them. This CDR3 is built from 16 residues. The CDR3 region has the DNA TGTGCCAGCTCACCACGATTCTGGACAGACCCTTATGGCTACACCTTC. Its protein is CASSPRFWTDPYGYTF.

This chain uses TRBV7-2 with TRBJ2-7; 10 bases line up with TRBD2. Germline assignment: CDR1 SGHTA and CDR2 FQGNSA. The CDR3 sequence is 14 residues long. The junction had 3 bases not matched to a gene; V was cut back by 5 bases and J by 2 bases. CDR3 sequence: CASSLSGRAYEQYF. The DNA of the CDR3 is TGTGCCAGCAGCCTCAGCGGGAGGGCCTACGAGCAGTACTTC.

J is TRBJ1-1 and V is TRBV7-2; 9 bases align to TRBD1. Per the germline V gene, CDR1 is SGHTA and CDR2 is FQGNSA. This CDR3 is 15 amino acids long. V lost 1 base, J lost 4 bases, and 4 bases stayed unmatched. The CDR3 region is CASSLGWGQGTEAFF. The CDR3 bases are TGTGCCAGCAGCTTAGGATGGGGACAGGGCACTGAAGCTTTCTTT.

The CDR3 nucleotides are TGTGCCAGCTCACTCGCAAAGGTCACAGGGGCCGAGCAGTACTTC. This sequence encodes CASSLAKVTGAEQYF. The gene calls are TRBV18 and TRBJ2-5, with TRBD1 matching over 7 bases. The DNA end favors TRBJ2-7, so the J call may be wrong. CDR1 is KGHSH, CDR2 LQKENI, per germline. This CDR3 is built from 15 residues.